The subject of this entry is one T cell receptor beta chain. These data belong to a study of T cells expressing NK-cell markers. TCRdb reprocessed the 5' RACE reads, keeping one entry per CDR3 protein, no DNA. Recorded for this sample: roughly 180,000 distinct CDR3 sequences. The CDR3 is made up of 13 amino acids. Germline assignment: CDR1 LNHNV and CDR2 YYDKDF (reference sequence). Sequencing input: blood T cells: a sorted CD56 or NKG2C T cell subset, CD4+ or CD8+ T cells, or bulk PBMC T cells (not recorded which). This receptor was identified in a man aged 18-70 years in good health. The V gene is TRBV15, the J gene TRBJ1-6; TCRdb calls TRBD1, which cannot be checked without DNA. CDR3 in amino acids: CATQGGTNSPLHF.